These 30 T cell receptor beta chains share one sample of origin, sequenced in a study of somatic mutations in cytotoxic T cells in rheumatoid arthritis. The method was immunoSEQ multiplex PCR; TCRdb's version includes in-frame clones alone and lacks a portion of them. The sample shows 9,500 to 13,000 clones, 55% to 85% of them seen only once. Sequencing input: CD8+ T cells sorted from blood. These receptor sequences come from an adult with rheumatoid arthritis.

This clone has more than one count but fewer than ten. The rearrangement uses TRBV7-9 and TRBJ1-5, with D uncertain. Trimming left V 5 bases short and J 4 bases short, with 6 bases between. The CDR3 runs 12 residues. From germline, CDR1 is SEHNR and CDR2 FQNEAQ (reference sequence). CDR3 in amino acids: CASSTVNQPQHF. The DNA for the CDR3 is TGTGCCAGCAGCACCGTAAATCAGCCCCAGCATTTT.

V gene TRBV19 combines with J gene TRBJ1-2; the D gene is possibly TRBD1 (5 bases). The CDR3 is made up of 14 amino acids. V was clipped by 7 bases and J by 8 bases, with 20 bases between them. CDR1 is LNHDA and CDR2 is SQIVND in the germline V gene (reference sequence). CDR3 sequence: CASTSAGGEGGYTF. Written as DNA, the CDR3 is TGTGCCAGTACCTCCGCGGGAGGGGAAGGGGGCTACACCTTC.

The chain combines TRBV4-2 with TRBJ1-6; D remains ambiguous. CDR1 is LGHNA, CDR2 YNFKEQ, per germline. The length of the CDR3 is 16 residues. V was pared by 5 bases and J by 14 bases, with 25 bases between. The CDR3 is CASSGRPPGSSVALHF. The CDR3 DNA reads TGTGCCAGCAGCGGTCGCCCCCCGGGGAGTTCTGTAGCCCTCCACTTT.

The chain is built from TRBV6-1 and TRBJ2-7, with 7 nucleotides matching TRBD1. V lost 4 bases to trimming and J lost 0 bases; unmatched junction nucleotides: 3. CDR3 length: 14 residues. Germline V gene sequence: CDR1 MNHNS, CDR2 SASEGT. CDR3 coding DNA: TGTGCCAGCAGTGTGGGGGACAGCTCCTACGAGCAGTACTTC. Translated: CASSVGDSSYEQYF.

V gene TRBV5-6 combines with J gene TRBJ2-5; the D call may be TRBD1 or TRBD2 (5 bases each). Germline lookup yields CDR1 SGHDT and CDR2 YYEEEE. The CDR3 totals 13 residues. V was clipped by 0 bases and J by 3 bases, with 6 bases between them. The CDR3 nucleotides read TGTGCCAGCAGCTTGGGAGGGGAAGAGACCCAGTACTTC. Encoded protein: CASSLGGEETQYF.

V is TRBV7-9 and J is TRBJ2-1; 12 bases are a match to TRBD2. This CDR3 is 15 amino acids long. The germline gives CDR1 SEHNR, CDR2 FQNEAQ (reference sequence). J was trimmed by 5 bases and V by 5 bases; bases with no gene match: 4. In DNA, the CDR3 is TGTGCCAGCAGCCCGCGACTAGCGGGGGACAATGAGCAGTTCTTC. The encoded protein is CASSPRLAGDNEQFF.

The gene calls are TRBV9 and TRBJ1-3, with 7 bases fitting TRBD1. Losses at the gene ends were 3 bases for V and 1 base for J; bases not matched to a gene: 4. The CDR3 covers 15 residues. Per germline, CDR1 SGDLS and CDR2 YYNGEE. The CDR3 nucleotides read TGTGCCAGCAGCGAAAACAGGGGTTCTGGAAACACCATATATTTT. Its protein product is CASSENRGSGNTIYF.

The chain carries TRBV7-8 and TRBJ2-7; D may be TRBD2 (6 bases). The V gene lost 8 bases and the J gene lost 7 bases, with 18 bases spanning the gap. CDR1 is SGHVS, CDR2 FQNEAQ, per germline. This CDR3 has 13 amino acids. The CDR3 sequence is CASGRTGAGEQYF. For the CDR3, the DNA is TGTGCCAGCGGGCGGACCGGGGCGGGGGAGCAGTACTTC.

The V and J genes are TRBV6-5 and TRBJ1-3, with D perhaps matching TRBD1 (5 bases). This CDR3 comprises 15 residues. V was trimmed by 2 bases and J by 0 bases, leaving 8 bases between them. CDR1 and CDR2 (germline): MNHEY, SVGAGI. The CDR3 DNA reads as TGTGCCAGCAGTTACGGGGCAGTCTCTGGAAACACCATATATTTT. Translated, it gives CASSYGAVSGNTIYF.

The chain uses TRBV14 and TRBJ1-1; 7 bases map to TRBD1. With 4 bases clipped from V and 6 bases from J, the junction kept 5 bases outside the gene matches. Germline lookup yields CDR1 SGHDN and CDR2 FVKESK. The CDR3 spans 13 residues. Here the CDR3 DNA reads TGTGCCAGCAGCCTGCAGGGGGTATCTGAAGCTTTCTTT. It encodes CASSLQGVSEAFF.

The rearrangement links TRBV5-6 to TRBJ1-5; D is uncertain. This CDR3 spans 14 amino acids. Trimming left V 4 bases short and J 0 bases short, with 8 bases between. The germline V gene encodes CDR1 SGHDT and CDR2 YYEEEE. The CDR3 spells CASSLVGSNQPQHF. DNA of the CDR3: TGTGCCAGCAGCCTCGTAGGTAGCAATCAGCCCCAGCATTTT.

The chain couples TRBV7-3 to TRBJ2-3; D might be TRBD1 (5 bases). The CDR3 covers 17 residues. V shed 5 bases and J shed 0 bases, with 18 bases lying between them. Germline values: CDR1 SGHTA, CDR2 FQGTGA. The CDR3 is CASSRTPRGTSTDTQYF. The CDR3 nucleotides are TGTGCCAGCAGCCGAACGCCTAGGGGAACTAGCACAGATACGCAGTATTTT.

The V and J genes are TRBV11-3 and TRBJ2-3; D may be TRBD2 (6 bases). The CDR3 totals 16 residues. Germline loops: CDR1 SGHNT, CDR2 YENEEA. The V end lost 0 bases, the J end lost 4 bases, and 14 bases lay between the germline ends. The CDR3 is CASSLDSTTGADTQYF. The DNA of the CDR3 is TGTGCCAGCAGCTTAGATTCGACCACGGGGGCAGATACGCAGTATTTT.

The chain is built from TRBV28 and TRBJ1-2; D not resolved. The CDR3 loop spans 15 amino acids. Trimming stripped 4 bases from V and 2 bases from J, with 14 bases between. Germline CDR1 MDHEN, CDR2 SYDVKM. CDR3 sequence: CASSSPAGRNYGYTF. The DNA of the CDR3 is TGTGCCAGCAGTTCGCCCGCCGGGCGGAACTATGGCTACACCTTC.

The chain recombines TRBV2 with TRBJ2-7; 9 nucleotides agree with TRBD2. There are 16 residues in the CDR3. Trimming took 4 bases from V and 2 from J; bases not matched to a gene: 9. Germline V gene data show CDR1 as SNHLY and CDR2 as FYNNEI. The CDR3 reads CASSGGGLALTYEQYF. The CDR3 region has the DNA TGTGCCAGCAGTGGAGGGGGACTAGCCCTTACCTACGAGCAGTACTTC.

CDR3: CASSQQGARQETQYF. Written as DNA, the CDR3 is TGTGCCAGCAGCCAACAAGGGGCCCGCCAAGAGACCCAGTACTTC. This sequence joins TRBV7-9 and TRBJ2-5; D is possibly TRBD1 (5 bases). Per germline, CDR1 SEHNR and CDR2 FQNEAQ (reference sequence). The V and J ends lost 5 bases and 1 base respectively, with 14 bases between them. The CDR3 is 15 amino acids.

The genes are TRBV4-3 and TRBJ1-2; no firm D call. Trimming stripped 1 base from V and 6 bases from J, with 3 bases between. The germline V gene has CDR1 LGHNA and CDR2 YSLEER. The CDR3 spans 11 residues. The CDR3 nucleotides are TGCGCCAGCAGCCAAGGTAATGGCTACACCTTC. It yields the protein CASSQGNGYTF.

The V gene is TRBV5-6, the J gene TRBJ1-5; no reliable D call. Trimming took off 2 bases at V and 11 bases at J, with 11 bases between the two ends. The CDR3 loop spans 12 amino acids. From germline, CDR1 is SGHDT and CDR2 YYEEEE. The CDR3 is CASSLGGRTQHF. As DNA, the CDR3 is TGTGCCAGCAGCTTAGGCGGAAGGACCCAGCATTTT. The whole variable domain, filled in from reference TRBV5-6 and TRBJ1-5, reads DAGVTQSPTHLIKTRGQQVTLRCSPKSGHDTVSWYQQALGQGPQFIFQYYEEEERQRGNFPDRFSGHQFPNYSSELNVNALLLGDSALYLCASSLGGRTQHFGDGTRLSIL.

The CDR3 here is CASSQGYGVPSEKLFF. Written as DNA, the CDR3 is TGCGCCAGCAGCCAAGGTTACGGGGTCCCCAGTGAAAAACTGTTTTTT. The chain links TRBV4-1 to TRBJ1-4; D remains unclear. The V and J ends lost 1 base and 7 bases respectively, with 16 bases between them. The length of the CDR3 is 16 residues. CDR1 and CDR2 (germline): MGHRA, YSYEKL.

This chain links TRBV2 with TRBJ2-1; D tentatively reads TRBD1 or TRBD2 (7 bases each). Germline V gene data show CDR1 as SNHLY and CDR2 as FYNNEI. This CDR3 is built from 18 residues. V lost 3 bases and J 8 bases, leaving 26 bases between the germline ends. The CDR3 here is CASSDLTGRSGPGDEQFF. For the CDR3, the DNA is TGTGCCAGCAGTGACCTGACAGGGCGTAGCGGGCCGGGGGATGAGCAGTTCTTC.

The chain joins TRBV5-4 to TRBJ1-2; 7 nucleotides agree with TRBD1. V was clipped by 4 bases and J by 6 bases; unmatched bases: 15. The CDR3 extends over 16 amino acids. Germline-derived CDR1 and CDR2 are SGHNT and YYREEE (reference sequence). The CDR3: CASSLLDRVNFDGYTF. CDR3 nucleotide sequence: TGTGCCAGCAGCCTTCTAGACAGGGTGAATTTTGATGGCTACACCTTC.

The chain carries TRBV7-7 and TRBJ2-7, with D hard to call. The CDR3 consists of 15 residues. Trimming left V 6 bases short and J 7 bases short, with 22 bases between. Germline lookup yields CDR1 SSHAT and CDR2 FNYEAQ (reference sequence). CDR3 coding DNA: TGTGCCAGCAGTCCTTGGGCAGGTTTAAGGTATGAGCAGTACTTC. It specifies CASSPWAGLRYEQYF.

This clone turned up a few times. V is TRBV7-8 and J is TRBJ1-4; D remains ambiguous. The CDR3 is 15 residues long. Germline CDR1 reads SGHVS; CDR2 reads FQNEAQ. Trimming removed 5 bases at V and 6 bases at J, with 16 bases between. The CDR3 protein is CASSGRRSDYEKLFF. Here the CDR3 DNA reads TGTGCCAGCAGCGGCCGGCGTTCTGACTATGAAAAACTGTTTTTT.

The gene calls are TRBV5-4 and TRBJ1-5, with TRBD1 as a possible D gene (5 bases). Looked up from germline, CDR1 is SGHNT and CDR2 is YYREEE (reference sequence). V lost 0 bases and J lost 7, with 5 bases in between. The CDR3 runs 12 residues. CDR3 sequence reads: CASSLEGQPQHF. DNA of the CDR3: TGTGCCAGCAGCTTGGAGGGGCAGCCCCAGCATTTT.

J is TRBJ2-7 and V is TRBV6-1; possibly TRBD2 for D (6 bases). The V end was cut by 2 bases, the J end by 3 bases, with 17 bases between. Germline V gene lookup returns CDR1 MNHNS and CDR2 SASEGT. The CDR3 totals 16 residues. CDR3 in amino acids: CASSESRAWRDYEQYF. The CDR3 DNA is TGTGCCAGCAGTGAAAGTCGGGCTTGGAGGGACTACGAGCAGTACTTC.

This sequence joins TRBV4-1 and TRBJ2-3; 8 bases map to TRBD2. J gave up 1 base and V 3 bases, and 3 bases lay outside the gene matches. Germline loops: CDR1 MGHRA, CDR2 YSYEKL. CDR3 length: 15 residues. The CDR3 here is CASSHGRGGTDTQYF. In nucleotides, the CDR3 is TGCGCCAGCAGCCACGGGCGGGGGGGCACAGATACGCAGTATTTT.

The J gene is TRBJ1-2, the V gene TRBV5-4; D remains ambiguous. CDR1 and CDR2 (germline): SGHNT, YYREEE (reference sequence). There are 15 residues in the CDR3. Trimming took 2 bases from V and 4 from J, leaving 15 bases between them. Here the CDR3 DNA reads TGTGCCAGCAGCTTCGACCGGGGTCGGGGCTATGGCTACACCTTC. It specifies CASSFDRGRGYGYTF.

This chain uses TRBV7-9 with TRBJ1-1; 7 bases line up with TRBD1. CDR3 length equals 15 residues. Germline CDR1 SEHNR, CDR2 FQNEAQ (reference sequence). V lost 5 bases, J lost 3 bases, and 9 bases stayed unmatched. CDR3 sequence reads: CASSNAGTAYTEAFF. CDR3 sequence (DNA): TGTGCCAGCAGCAATGCCGGGACAGCTTACACTGAAGCTTTCTTT.

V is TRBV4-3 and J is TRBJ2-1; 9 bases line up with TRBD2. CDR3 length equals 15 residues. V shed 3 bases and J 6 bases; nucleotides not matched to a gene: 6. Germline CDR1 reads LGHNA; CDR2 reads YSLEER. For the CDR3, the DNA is TGCGCCAGCAGCCACCGACTAGCGGAGGGCAATGAGCAGTTCTTC. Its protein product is CASSHRLAEGNEQFF.

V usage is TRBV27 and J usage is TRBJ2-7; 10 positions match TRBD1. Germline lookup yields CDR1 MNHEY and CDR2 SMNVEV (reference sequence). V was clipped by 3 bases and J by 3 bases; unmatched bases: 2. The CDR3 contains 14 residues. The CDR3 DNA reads TGTGCCAGCAGTTTTGGGACAGGGGACTACGAGCAGTACTTC. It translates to CASSFGTGDYEQYF.